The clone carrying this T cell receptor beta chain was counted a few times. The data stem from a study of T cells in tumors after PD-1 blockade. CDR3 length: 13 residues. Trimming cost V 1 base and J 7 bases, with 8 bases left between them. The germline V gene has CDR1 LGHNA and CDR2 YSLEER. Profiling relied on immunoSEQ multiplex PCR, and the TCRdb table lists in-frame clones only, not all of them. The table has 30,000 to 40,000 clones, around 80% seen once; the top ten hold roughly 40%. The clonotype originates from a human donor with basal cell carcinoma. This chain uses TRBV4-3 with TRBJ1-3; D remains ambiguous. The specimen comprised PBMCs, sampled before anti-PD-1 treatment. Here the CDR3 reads CASSQAWGNTIYF. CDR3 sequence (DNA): TGCGCCAGCAGCCAAGCCTGGGGTAACACCATATATTTT.